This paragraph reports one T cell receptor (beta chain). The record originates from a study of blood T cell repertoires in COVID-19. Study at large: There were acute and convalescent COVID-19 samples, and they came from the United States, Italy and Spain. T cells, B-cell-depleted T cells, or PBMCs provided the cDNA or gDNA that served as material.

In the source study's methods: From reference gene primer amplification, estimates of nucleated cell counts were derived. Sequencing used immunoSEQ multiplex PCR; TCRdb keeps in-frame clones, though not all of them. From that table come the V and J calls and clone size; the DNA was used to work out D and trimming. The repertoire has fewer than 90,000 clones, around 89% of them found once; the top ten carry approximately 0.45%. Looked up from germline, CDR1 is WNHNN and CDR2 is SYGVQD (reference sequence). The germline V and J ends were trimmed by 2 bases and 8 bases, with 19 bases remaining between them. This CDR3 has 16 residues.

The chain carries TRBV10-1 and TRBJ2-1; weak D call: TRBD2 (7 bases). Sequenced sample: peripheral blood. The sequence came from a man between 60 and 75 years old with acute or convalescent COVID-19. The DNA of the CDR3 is TGCGCCAGCAGTGAGGGCTCCGGGGGGCGAAACCATGAGCAGTTCTTC. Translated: CASSEGSGGRNHEQFF.